These 22 T cell receptor beta chains came from one sample sequenced in a study of CD8+CD57+ T cells in acquired aplastic anemia. Profiles of TCR beta VDJ and CDR3 were generated from a genomic DNA template. TCRdb called the reads again in MiXCR, with one record for every CDR3 protein. The table records 100,000 to 150,000 distinct CDR3 sequences, about half of them present only once. Sequencing was carried out using sorted CD4+, CD8+, or CD8+CD57+ T cells (not recorded which) from PBMCs. These receptors were collected from a human donor in good health, serving as a control.

This clonotype was seen ten or more times. This rearrangement joins TRBV19 to TRBJ2-7; a weak D match, TRBD2 (7 bases). V was cut by 4 bases and J by 4 bases, with 11 bases left in between. This CDR3 has 13 residues. CDR1 and CDR2 from the germline V gene are LNHDA and SQIVND (reference sequence). CDR3 residues: CASSRAGAYEQYF. In DNA, the CDR3 is TGTGCCAGTAGTAGGGCGGGGGCTTACGAGCAGTACTTC.

This clonotype occurred many times. The V call is TRBV19, the J call TRBJ2-1; D gene unclear. CDR1 is LNHDA, CDR2 SQIVND, per germline (reference sequence). The length of the CDR3 is 16 residues. Trimming left V 3 bases short and J 1 base short, with 13 bases between. The DNA of the CDR3 is TGTGCCAGTAGTATTGGTCGGTTTAAATCCTACAATGAGCAGTTCTTC. It encodes CASSIGRFKSYNEQFF.

In this sample, this clonotype turned up many times. Compared with germline, one end of the junction differs, possibly owing to a read error. This chain joins TRBV7-3 and TRBJ2-1; 11 bases are a match to TRBD2. Per germline, CDR1 SGHTA and CDR2 FQGTGA. The CDR3 runs 17 residues. In nucleotides, the CDR3 is TGTGCCAGCAGCTTAACAGCTAGCGGGGGGTCCTCCAATGAGCAGTTCTTC. It is translated as CASSLTASGGSSNEQFF.

This chain connects TRBV7-9 to TRBJ1-3; tentatively, D is TRBD1 (5 bases). The CDR3 totals 15 residues. From germline, CDR1 is SEHNR and CDR2 FQNEAQ (reference sequence). Trimming removed 1 base at V and 2 bases at J, with 9 bases between. The CDR3 coding sequence is TGTGCCAGCAGCTTAGGCCCGGGGGCTGGAAACACCATATATTTT. Translated: CASSLGPGAGNTIYF.

This clonotype was recorded at least ten times. This chain links TRBV6-2 or TRBV6-3 with TRBJ2-5; 8 bases fit TRBD2. V lost 2 bases, J lost 1 base, and 3 bases stayed unmatched. Germline loops: CDR1 MNHEY, CDR2 SVGEGT. The CDR3 spans 15 residues. The DNA for the CDR3 is TGTGCCAGCAGTTACGTCGGGAGGGGCCAAGAGACCCAGTACTTC. This gives the protein CASSYVGRGQETQYF.

This clonotype was seen repeatedly, ten times or more. This sequence joins TRBV9 and TRBJ2-2; 8 bases are a match to TRBD1. CDR1 and CDR2 from the germline V gene are SGDLS and YYNGEE. CDR3 size: 14 residues. V lost 3 bases to trimming and J lost 5 bases; unmatched junction nucleotides: 3. The CDR3 sequence: CASSGTGSTGELFF. CDR3 in DNA: TGTGCCAGCAGCGGGACAGGGAGTACCGGGGAGCTGTTTTTT.

The V and J genes are TRBV18 and TRBJ2-1, with TRBD1 matching over 7 bases. The CDR3 is made up of 15 amino acids. V trimming: 8 bases; J trimming: 0 bases; junction bases outside the gene matches: 7. Per germline, CDR1 KGHSH and CDR2 LQKENI. The CDR3 DNA sequence: TGTGCCAGCCCACTGACAGGGAGCTCCTACAATGAGCAGTTCTTC. It is translated as CASPLTGSSYNEQFF.

The table lists this clonotype with many counts. The chain joins TRBV7-2 to TRBJ2-7; 11 nucleotides agree with TRBD2. The CDR3 is 15 residues long. Trimming removed 0 bases from V and 9 bases from J; junction bases left unmatched: 7. The germline gives CDR1 SGHTA, CDR2 FQGNSA. CDR3 loop: CASSLATSGEAAQYF. The CDR3 region has the DNA TGTGCCAGCAGCTTAGCGACTAGCGGGGAAGCAGCGCAGTACTTC.

This clonotype has only one observation. This clone may be a read error of a much larger clone one base away. The chain carries TRBV12-3 or TRBV12-4 and TRBJ2-3; 7 nucleotides align to TRBD1. J was trimmed by 0 bases and V by 6 bases; bases with no gene match: 12. The CDR3 consists of 17 residues. CDR3 DNA: TGTGCCAGCAGGGGGACAGTTCGGTCCCTTAGCACAGATACGCAGTATTTT. Residues: CASRGTVRSLSTDTQYF.

The chain has TRBV29-1 and TRBJ2-3; tentatively, D is TRBD1 (5 bases). V lost 8 bases, J lost 1 base, and 10 bases lay in between. CDR3 length: 12 residues. CDR1 is SQVTM, CDR2 ANQGSEA, per germline. CDR3 region: CSTDSGTDTQYF. As DNA, the CDR3 is TGCAGCACCGACAGCGGCACAGATACGCAGTATTTT.

The chain employs TRBV27 and TRBJ1-3; 9 positions agree with TRBD1. There are 17 residues in the CDR3. The germline V gene has CDR1 MNHEY and CDR2 SMNVEV (reference sequence). Trimming took 0 bases from V and 2 from J; bases not matched to a gene: 5. Written as DNA, the CDR3 is TGTGCCAGCAGTTTATCCGGGACAGGGAGGGCTGGAAACACCATATATTTT. This sequence encodes CASSLSGTGRAGNTIYF.

At least ten counts were recorded for this clonotype. This chain uses TRBV19 with TRBJ1-1; D call uncertain. The CDR3 spans 17 residues. Per the germline V gene, CDR1 is LNHDA and CDR2 is SQIVND (reference sequence). V lost 3 bases, J lost 8 bases, and 25 bases lay in between. The CDR3 loop is CASSMVGVSAAGQEAFF. In DNA, the CDR3 is TGTGCCAGTAGTATGGTCGGGGTATCGGCCGCTGGGCAAGAAGCTTTCTTT.

V and J are TRBV2 and TRBJ2-7; D gene unclear. CDR1 is SNHLY and CDR2 is FYNNEI in the germline V gene. This CDR3 has 13 residues. V lost 4 bases and J 5 bases, leaving 12 bases between the germline ends. The CDR3 coding sequence is TGTGCCAGCAGTGTTAGTGTCTTCGACGAGCAGTACTTC. It encodes CASSVSVFDEQYF.

The V and J genes are TRBV15 and TRBJ1-5, with 7 bases fitting TRBD1. The CDR3 has 14 residues. The germline gives CDR1 LNHNV, CDR2 YYDKDF (reference sequence). The V gene end was trimmed by 5 bases and the J gene end by 12 bases; junction bases not matched to a gene: 13. The CDR3, as DNA: TGTGCCACCAGCGTAGGGGGGACAGATGGCGACCAGCATTTT. Protein sequence: CATSVGGTDGDQHF.

V usage is TRBV25-1 and J usage is TRBJ2-7; TRBD1 matches 8 bases. Germline loops: CDR1 MGHDK, CDR2 SYGVNS. The CDR3 length is 14 residues. The V segment lost 5 bases and the J segment 7 bases; nucleotides outside the gene matches: 10. This chain's CDR3 is CASSPGQGLWEQYF. The CDR3 region has the DNA TGTGCCAGCAGTCCTGGACAGGGACTTTGGGAGCAGTACTTC.

Comments on this clonotype: A much larger clone lies one base from this, so it may be a read error. This CDR3 is missing its conserved last phenylalanine or tryptophan, likely due to a read error. The genes are TRBV27 and TRBJ1-5; no clear D. This CDR3 is built from 12 residues. CDR1 is MNHEY and CDR2 is SMNVEV in the germline V gene (reference sequence). V was cut by 5 bases and J by 5 bases, with 7 bases left in between. The chain's CDR3 is CASSPTDQPQHS. In DNA form, the CDR3 reads TGTGCCAGCAGTCCTACAGATCAGCCCCAGCATTCT.

This clonotype was observed a few times. The chain has TRBV19 and TRBJ1-2, with D possibly being TRBD1 (6 bases). CDR3 length: 14 residues. Between the trimmed V and J ends, which lost 5 bases and 4 bases, there was a span of 14 bases. The V gene's germline CDR1 is LNHDA and CDR2 SQIVND (reference sequence). The CDR3 DNA reads as TGTGCCAGTAGTGCGTCAGGGGTCGGCTATGGCTACACCTTC. It translates to CASSASGVGYGYTF.

This clonotype was observed at least ten times. This sequence joins TRBV20-1 and TRBJ2-7; D gene unclear. Trimming removed 2 bases at V and 3 bases at J, with 11 bases between. Germline CDR1 reads DFQATT; CDR2 reads SNEGSKA (reference sequence). CDR3 length: 13 amino acids. The CDR3 nucleotides read TGCAGTGCTAGAAGCAGGCCTAACTACGAGCAGTACTTC. Translated: CSARSRPNYEQYF.

The chain has TRBV10-3 and TRBJ2-2, with D perhaps matching TRBD2 (5 bases). The germline V gene has CDR1 ENHRY and CDR2 SYGVKD. The V gene lost 1 base and the J gene lost 10 bases, with 10 bases spanning the gap. The CDR3 has 13 residues. CDR3 sequence reads: CAISEWETVELFF. DNA of the CDR3: TGTGCCATCAGTGAGTGGGAGACTGTGGAGCTGTTTTTT.

This clonotype was seen just once. The V gene is TRBV5-6, the J gene TRBJ2-7; TRBD1 agrees at 11 bases. The CDR3 sequence is 15 residues long. The V gene's germline CDR1 is SGHDT and CDR2 YYEEEE. V lost 3 bases, J lost 6 bases, and 8 bases stayed unmatched. This chain's CDR3 is CASSYPGQGDCEQYF. The DNA for the CDR3 is TGTGCCAGCAGCTATCCGGGACAGGGGGATTGCGAGCAGTACTTC.

The chain employs TRBV2 and TRBJ2-7, with 8 bases aligning to TRBD2. The CDR3 loop spans 16 amino acids. CDR1 is SNHLY and CDR2 is FYNNEI in the germline V gene. Trimming removed 0 bases from V and 4 bases from J; junction bases left unmatched: 8. CDR3 DNA: TGTGCCAGCAGTGAAGCGGGGAGCGGGAGTGGGTACGAGCAGTACGTC. Protein sequence: CASSEAGSGSGYEQYV.

This clonotype showed up many times. This rearrangement joins TRBV30 to TRBJ2-1, with 8 nucleotides matching TRBD2. Trimming cost V 5 bases and J 5 bases; bases outside gene matches: 5. CDR1 and CDR2 (germline): GTSNPN, SVGIG (reference sequence). The CDR3 totals 13 residues. The CDR3 region is CAWSTGGDNEQFF. For the CDR3, the DNA is TGTGCCTGGTCCACCGGGGGGGACAATGAGCAGTTCTTC.